Shown below are 8 T cell receptor beta chains from a single sample sequenced in a study of technical replicates of blood from a few donors. Sequenced by immunoSEQ multiplex PCR; TCRdb stores in-frame clones only, minus some. This table has under 35,000 clones, over 85% appearing once. The specimen was PBMCs. These receptors came from a human donor in good health. Some clones in this sample may be carry-over from other donors' samples.

V is TRBV5-4 and J is TRBJ1-2, with 8 bases fitting TRBD1. The CDR3 runs 14 residues. The germline gives CDR1 SGHNT, CDR2 YYREEE (reference sequence). V dropped 1 base and J dropped 3; count of bases not matched to a gene: 2. CDR3 DNA sequence: TGTGCCAGCAGCTTGAGGGACAGGCACTATGGCTACACCTTC. It encodes CASSLRDRHYGYTF.

The chain joins TRBV10-3 to TRBJ2-2; a weak D match, TRBD1 (5 bases). Germline CDR1 ENHRY, CDR2 SYGVKD. V shed 2 bases and J shed 3 bases, with 10 bases lying between them. The CDR3 runs to 15 residues. CDR3 region: CAISEPGRDTGELFF. The CDR3 region has the DNA TGTGCCATCAGTGAGCCAGGCAGGGACACCGGGGAGCTGTTTTTT.

The CDR3 DNA reads as TGTGCCAGCAGCTTAGCGGGAGCTGCGGAGACCCAGTACTTC. Protein product: CASSLAGAAETQYF. V and J are TRBV7-9 and TRBJ2-5; a weak D match, TRBD2 (5 bases). The CDR3 extends over 14 amino acids. The V gene's germline CDR1 is SEHNR and CDR2 FQNEAQ (reference sequence). With 0 bases removed from V and 5 bases from J, the gap between germline ends came to 10 bases. Together with reference TRBV7-9 and TRBJ2-5, the CDR3 gives the full variable domain: DTGVSQNPRHKITKRGQNVTFRCDPISEHNRLYWYRQTLGQGPEFLTYFQNEAQLEKSRLLSDRFSAERPKGSFSTLEIQRTEQGDSAMYLCASSLAGAAETQYFGPGTRLLVL.

The rearrangement joins TRBV11-2 to TRBJ2-3; 7 nucleotides agree with TRBD2. With V trimmed by 2 bases and J by 5 bases, 13 bases remained unmatched. This CDR3 region has 17 residues. CDR1 SGHAT and CDR2 FQNNGV come from the germline V gene. CDR3 sequence reads: CASSLRLLAVKQDTQYF. CDR3 nucleotide sequence: TGTGCCAGCAGCTTACGGCTGCTAGCGGTCAAACAAGATACGCAGTATTTT.

This rearrangement joins TRBV6-5 to TRBJ2-1; 8 bases are a match to TRBD1. With 4 bases clipped from V and 5 bases from J, the junction kept 7 bases outside the gene matches. Germline V gives CDR1 MNHEY, CDR2 SVGAGI. The length of the CDR3 is 15 residues. The CDR3 nucleotides are TGTGCCAGCAGTTTAACAGGGGGATACAACAATGAGCAGTTCTTC. It codes for CASSLTGGYNNEQFF.

The chain is built from TRBV21-1 and TRBJ2-1; TRBD1, the table's D call, was not compared with the DNA. TRBV21-1 constitutes a pseudogene. The CDR3 totals 19 residues. In nucleotides, the CDR3 is TGTGCCAGCAGCAAAGCCAATGGGGCAGGGAATCCCTACTACAATGAGCAGTTCTTC. As protein: CASSKANGAGNPYYNEQFF.

V gene TRBV4-1 combines with J gene TRBJ1-5; 9 nucleotides align to TRBD1. The CDR3 is made up of 18 amino acids. Germline V gives CDR1 MGHRA, CDR2 YSYEKL. V gave up 5 bases and J gave up 5 bases; unmatched junction bases: 16. The CDR3 DNA reads TGCGCCAGCAGCAAATCCCCCGGCCGGGACAGGGCGGATCAGCCCCAGCATTTT. This gives the protein CASSKSPGRDRADQPQHF.

This clone was recorded a few times. This sequence joins TRBV9 and TRBJ2-1; possibly TRBD1 for D (8 bases). V was clipped by 0 bases and J by 7 bases, with 14 bases between them. In germline, CDR1 is SGDLS, CDR2 YYNGEE. This CDR3 region has 15 residues. The CDR3 bases are TGTGCCAGCAGCGTAGCTATACAGGGGGGGAATGAGCAGTTCTTC. Translation: CASSVAIQGGNEQFF.